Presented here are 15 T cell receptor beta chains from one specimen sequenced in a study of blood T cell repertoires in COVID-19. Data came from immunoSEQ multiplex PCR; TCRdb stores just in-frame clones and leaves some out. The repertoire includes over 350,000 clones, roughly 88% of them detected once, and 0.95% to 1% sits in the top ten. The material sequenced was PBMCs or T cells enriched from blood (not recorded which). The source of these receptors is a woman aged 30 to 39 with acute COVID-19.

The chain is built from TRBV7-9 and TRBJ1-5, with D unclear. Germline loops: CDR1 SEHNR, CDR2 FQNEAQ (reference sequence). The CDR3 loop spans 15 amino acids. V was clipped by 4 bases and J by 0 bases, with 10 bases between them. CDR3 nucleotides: TGTGCCAGCAGCTCCTTTCCAGATAGCAATCAGCCCCAGCATTTT. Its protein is CASSSFPDSNQPQHF.

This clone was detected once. CDR3 nucleotide sequence: TGTGCCAGCACAACTCTCTATCAGCCCCAGCATTTT. It yields the protein CASTTLYQPQHF. J is TRBJ1-5 and V is TRBV12-3 or TRBV12-4, with unresolved D. The CDR3 contains 12 residues. V lost 7 bases and J 5 bases, leaving 9 bases between the germline ends.

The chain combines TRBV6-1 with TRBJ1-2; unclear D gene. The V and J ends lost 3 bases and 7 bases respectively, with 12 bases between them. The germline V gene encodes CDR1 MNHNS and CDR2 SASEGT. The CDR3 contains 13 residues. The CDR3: CASSDRMFVGYTF. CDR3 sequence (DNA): TGTGCCAGCAGTGACAGAATGTTCGTTGGCTACACCTTC.

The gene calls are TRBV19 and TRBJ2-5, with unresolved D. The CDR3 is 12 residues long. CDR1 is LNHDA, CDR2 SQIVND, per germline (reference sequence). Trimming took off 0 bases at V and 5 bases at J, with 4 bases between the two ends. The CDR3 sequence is CASSIDRETQYF. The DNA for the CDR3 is TGTGCCAGTAGTATAGATCGGGAGACCCAGTACTTC.

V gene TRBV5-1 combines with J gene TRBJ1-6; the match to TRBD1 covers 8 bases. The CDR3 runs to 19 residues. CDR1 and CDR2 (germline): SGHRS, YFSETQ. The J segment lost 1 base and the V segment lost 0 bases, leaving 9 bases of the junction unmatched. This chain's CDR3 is CASSLASGGEGSYNSPLHF. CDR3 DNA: TGCGCCAGCAGCTTGGCCTCAGGGGGCGAAGGATCCTATAATTCACCCCTCCACTTT.

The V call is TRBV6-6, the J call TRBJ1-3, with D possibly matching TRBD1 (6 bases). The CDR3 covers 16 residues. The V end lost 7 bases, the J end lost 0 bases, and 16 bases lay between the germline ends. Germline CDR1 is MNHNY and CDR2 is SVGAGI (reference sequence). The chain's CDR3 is CASKRDTEVSGNTIYF. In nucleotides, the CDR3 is TGTGCCAGCAAGCGGGACACCGAAGTCTCTGGAAACACCATATATTTT.

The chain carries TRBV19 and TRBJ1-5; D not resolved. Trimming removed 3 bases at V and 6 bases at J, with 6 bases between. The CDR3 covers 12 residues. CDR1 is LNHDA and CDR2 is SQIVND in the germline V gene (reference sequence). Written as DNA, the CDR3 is TGTGCCAGTAGTATGGCAAGTCAGCCCCAGCATTTT. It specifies CASSMASQPQHF. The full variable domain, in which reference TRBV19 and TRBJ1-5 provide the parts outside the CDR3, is DGGITQSPKYLFRKEGQNVTLSCEQNLNHDAMYWYRQDPGQGLRLIYYSQIVNDFQKGDIAEGYSVSREKKESFPLTVTSAQKNPTAFYLCASSMASQPQHFGDGTRLSIL.

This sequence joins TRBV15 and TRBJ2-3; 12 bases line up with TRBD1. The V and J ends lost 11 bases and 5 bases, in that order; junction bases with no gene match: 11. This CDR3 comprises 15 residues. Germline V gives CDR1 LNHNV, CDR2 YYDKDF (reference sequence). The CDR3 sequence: CASDPGQGAGDTQYF. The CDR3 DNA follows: TGTGCCTCCGATCCGGGACAGGGGGCAGGAGATACGCAGTATTTT.

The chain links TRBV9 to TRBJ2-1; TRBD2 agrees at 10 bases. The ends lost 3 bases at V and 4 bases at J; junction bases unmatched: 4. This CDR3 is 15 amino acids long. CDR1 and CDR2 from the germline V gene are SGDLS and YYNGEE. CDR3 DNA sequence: TGTGCCAGCAGCGCCAGCGGGGGGGGTTACAATGAGCAGTTCTTC. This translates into CASSASGGGYNEQFF.

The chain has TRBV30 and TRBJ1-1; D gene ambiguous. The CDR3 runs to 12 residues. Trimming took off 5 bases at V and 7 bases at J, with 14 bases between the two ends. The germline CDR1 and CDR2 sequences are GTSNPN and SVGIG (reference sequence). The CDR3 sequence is CAWLSGVNEAFF. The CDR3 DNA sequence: TGTGCCTGGCTATCCGGGGTGAATGAAGCTTTCTTT.

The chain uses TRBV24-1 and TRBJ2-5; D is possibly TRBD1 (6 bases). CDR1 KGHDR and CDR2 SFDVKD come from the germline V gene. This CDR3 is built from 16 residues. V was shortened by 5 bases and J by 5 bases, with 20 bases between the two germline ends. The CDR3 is CATSAPRTAPSETQYF. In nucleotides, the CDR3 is TGTGCCACCAGTGCGCCCCGGACAGCGCCCTCGGAGACCCAGTACTTC.

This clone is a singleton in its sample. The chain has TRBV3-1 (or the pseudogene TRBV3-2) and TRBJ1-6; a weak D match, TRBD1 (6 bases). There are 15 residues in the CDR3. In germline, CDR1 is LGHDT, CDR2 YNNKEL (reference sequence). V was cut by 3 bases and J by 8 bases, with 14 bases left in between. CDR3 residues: CASSHWGRGYSPLHF. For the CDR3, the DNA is TGTGCCAGCAGCCATTGGGGGCGCGGGTATTCACCCCTCCACTTT.

This CDR3 is CASSSLDRGHKQFF. The CDR3 nucleotides read TGTGCCAGCAGCAGCTTGGACAGGGGGCACAAGCAGTTCTTC. This chain joins TRBV7-2 and TRBJ2-1, with 11 bases fitting TRBD1. V was pared by 5 bases and J by 11 bases, with 8 bases of the junction left unmatched. The germline CDR1 and CDR2 sequences are SGHTA and FQGNSA. CDR3 length equals 14 residues.

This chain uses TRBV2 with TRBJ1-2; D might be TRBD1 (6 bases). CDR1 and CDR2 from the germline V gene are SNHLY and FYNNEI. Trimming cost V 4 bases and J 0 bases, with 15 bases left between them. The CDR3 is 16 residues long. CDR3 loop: CASSGRDMDANYGYTF. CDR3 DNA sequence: TGTGCCAGCAGTGGACGGGACATGGACGCTAACTATGGCTACACCTTC.

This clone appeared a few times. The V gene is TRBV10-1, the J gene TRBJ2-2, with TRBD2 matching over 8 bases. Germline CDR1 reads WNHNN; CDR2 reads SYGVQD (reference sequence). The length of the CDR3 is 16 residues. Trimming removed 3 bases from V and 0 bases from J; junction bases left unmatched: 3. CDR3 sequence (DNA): TGCGCCAGCAGTGACGCGGGGGGCCCGAACACCGGGGAGCTGTTTTTT. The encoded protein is CASSDAGGPNTGELFF.